Presented here are 6 T cell receptor beta chains from one specimen sequenced in a study of blood T cell repertoires in COVID-19. TCRdb's copy holds only in-frame clones and misses some; the assay was immunoSEQ multiplex PCR. The sample holds approximately 120,000 clones, around 88% seen once. The sequenced sample was peripheral blood. The origin of the receptors is a human donor in a cohort sampled during active COVID-19.

The chain is built from TRBV5-1 and TRBJ2-1, with 9 bases identical to TRBD2. J was trimmed by 2 bases and V by 0 bases; bases with no gene match: 6. The CDR3 loop spans 17 amino acids. Per germline, CDR1 SGHRS and CDR2 YFSETQ. CDR3: CASSLDLAGSTYNEQFF. The CDR3 nucleotides are TGCGCCAGCAGCTTGGATCTAGCGGGATCTACCTACAATGAGCAGTTCTTC.

This chain links TRBV10-3 with TRBJ2-2, with D tentatively TRBD1 (6 bases). V gave up 11 bases and J gave up 0 bases, with 13 bases separating them. The CDR3 sequence is 14 residues long. Germline V gives CDR1 ENHRY, CDR2 SYGVKD. Here the CDR3 DNA reads TGTGCCGCCAAGACAGGTACGAACACCGGGGAGCTGTTTTTT. Amino acids: CAAKTGTNTGELFF.

The chain's CDR3 is CASSLVGRTTDTQYF. The CDR3 bases are TGCGCCAGCAGCTTGGTCGGGAGAACTACAGATACGCAGTATTTT. The rearrangement uses TRBV5-1 and TRBJ2-3; D is perhaps TRBD2 (6 bases). Germline CDR1 and CDR2: SGHRS and YFSETQ. The V end was cut by 0 bases, the J end by 3 bases, with 11 bases between. The CDR3 runs 15 residues. The variable domain in full, completed from reference TRBV5-1 and TRBJ2-3, reads KAGVTQTPRYLIKTRGQQVTLSCSPISGHRSVSWYQQTPGQGLQFLFEYFSETQRNKGNFPGRFSGRQFSNSRSEMNVSTLELGDSALYLCASSLVGRTTDTQYFGPGTRLTVL.

V and J are TRBV28 and TRBJ2-5; D may be TRBD2 (6 bases). V was cut by 2 bases and J by 7 bases, with 8 bases left in between. There are 12 residues in the CDR3. Germline CDR1 MDHEN, CDR2 SYDVKM. The CDR3 DNA reads TGTGCCAGCAGTTTAGTTAGCGGGACCCAGTACTTC. Its protein is CASSLVSGTQYF.

V usage is TRBV4-1 and J usage is TRBJ2-1, with a possible D match to TRBD2 (5 bases). Looked up from germline, CDR1 is MGHRA and CDR2 is YSYEKL. Trimming shortened V by 8 bases and J by 3 bases, and 17 bases separated the two germline ends. The CDR3 sequence is 15 residues long. The CDR3 DNA follows: TGCGCCAGCCGCCGGGCGGGCATCTTCTACAATGAGCAGTTCTTC. The encoded protein is CASRRAGIFYNEQFF.

The chain joins TRBV18 to TRBJ2-1, with 8 positions matching TRBD2. Germline CDR1 reads KGHSH; CDR2 reads LQKENI. The CDR3 covers 14 residues. The trim removed 2 bases at V and 7 bases at J, leaving 4 bases unmatched. DNA for the CDR3: TGTGCCAGCTCACCAACTAGCGGCCTTAATGAGCAGTTCTTC. It codes for CASSPTSGLNEQFF.